The 20 T cell receptor beta chains below all came from one sample that was sequenced in a study of blood T cell repertoires in COVID-19. TCRdb keeps only in-frame clones here, not all; method: immunoSEQ multiplex PCR. The sample has tens of thousands of clones, 88% seen once. Source material: peripheral blood. The receptors were gathered from a human donor in a cohort sampled during active COVID-19.

This chain links TRBV5-1 with TRBJ1-2, with D possibly matching TRBD1 (5 bases). This CDR3 is built from 16 residues. Trimming shortened V by 0 bases and J by 10 bases, and 22 bases separated the two germline ends. Looked up from germline, CDR1 is SGHRS and CDR2 is YFSETQ. CDR3 DNA sequence: TGCGCCAGCAGCTTGGGGGGGGACCCCGGTACGATTTTCTACACCTTC. Its protein is CASSLGGDPGTIFYTF.

Note on this clone: Other DNA sequences of this sample code for an identical CDR3. The chain couples TRBV5-1 to TRBJ1-2; possibly TRBD1 for D (6 bases). The V gene's germline CDR1 is SGHRS and CDR2 YFSETQ. This CDR3 is built from 14 residues. Trimming cost V 0 bases and J 7 bases, with 13 bases left between them. CDR3 loop: CASSLESGEFGYTF. The CDR3 bases are TGCGCCAGCAGCTTGGAGTCAGGGGAATTTGGCTACACCTTC.

V is TRBV2 and J is TRBJ2-7; 11 bases fit TRBD2. Germline CDR1 is SNHLY and CDR2 is FYNNEI. This CDR3 region has 14 residues. V dropped 2 bases and J dropped 6; count of bases not matched to a gene: 3. CDR3 loop: CASSELAGGSEQYF. Here the CDR3 DNA reads TGTGCCAGCAGTGAACTAGCGGGAGGATCCGAGCAGTACTTC.

The rearrangement links TRBV5-4 to TRBJ2-7; D perhaps matches TRBD2 (6 bases). The CDR3 totals 14 residues. From germline, CDR1 is SGHNT and CDR2 YYREEE (reference sequence). Trimming took off 3 bases at V and 5 bases at J, with 15 bases between the two ends. The CDR3 DNA reads as TGTGCCAGCAGCTACCTTTGGGGCGGGGACGAGCAGTACTTC. Its protein product is CASSYLWGGDEQYF.

V gene TRBV20-1 combines with J gene TRBJ2-7; D is unclear. The V gene's germline CDR1 is DFQATT and CDR2 SNEGSKA (reference sequence). V was trimmed by 5 bases and J by 2 bases, leaving 7 bases between them. CDR3 length equals 11 residues. The CDR3 sequence is CSAADTYEQYF. DNA of the CDR3: TGCAGTGCTGCGGATACCTACGAGCAGTACTTC.

The chain employs TRBV5-4 and TRBJ2-1; TRBD2 aligns across 16 bases. CDR1 SGHNT and CDR2 YYREEE come from the germline V gene (reference sequence). With V trimmed by 0 bases and J by 10 bases, 4 bases remained unmatched. This CDR3 has 16 residues. CDR3 region: CASSLGGLAGGREQFF. The CDR3 DNA sequence: TGTGCCAGCAGCTTGGGGGGACTAGCGGGAGGGCGGGAGCAGTTCTTC.

The genes are TRBV19 and TRBJ1-5; D perhaps matches TRBD1 (5 bases). CDR1 is LNHDA, CDR2 SQIVND, per germline (reference sequence). The length of the CDR3 is 16 residues. Trimming cost V 4 bases and J 0 bases, with 13 bases left between them. The CDR3 nucleotides read TGTGCCAGTAGTACCGGGGGTAGGGTTAGCAATCAGCCCCAGCATTTT. Residues: CASSTGGRVSNQPQHF.

CDR3 amino acids: CASSETGVPDTQYF. CDR3 bases: TGTGCCAGCAGCGAAACAGGGGTCCCAGATACGCAGTATTTT. This rearrangement joins TRBV5-6 to TRBJ2-3; TRBD1 matches at 7 bases. V lost 4 bases and J lost 4; bases outside the gene matches: 6. Germline CDR1 SGHDT, CDR2 YYEEEE. The CDR3 has 14 residues.

The CDR3 here is CASSRGQTEETQYF. In DNA form, the CDR3 reads TGTGCCAGCAGCCGGGGACAGACAGAAGAGACCCAGTACTTC. The rearrangement links TRBV5-4 to TRBJ2-5; 7 bases match TRBD1. V lost 4 bases, J lost 3 bases, and 6 bases stayed unmatched. This CDR3 has 14 amino acids. Germline CDR1 is SGHNT and CDR2 is YYREEE (reference sequence).

The CDR3 is CASTLRVSSGYTF. CDR3 nucleotide sequence: TGTGCCAGCACCCTCAGGGTATCAAGTGGCTACACCTTC. The chain recombines TRBV28 with TRBJ1-2; possibly TRBD1 for D (5 bases). Trimming cost V 7 bases and J 7 bases, with 16 bases left between them. The germline V gene has CDR1 MDHEN and CDR2 SYDVKM. The length of the CDR3 is 13 residues.

The chain links TRBV11-2 to TRBJ2-3, with TRBD1 matching 10 bases. In germline, CDR1 is SGHAT, CDR2 FQNNGV. This CDR3 has 16 residues. V shed 5 bases, J shed 3 bases, and the junction held 8 bases outside the gene matches. CDR3 residues: CASSPRTGGPTDTQYF. The CDR3 bases are TGTGCCAGCAGCCCCCGGACAGGGGGGCCAACAGATACGCAGTATTTT.

The chain combines TRBV5-4 with TRBJ1-1, with D perhaps matching TRBD1 (6 bases). Germline values: CDR1 SGHNT, CDR2 YYREEE (reference sequence). There are 16 residues in the CDR3. V dropped 1 base and J dropped 7 bases, with 20 bases sitting between them. The CDR3 is CASSLNPRSQGVEAFF. The CDR3 bases are TGTGCCAGCAGCTTGAACCCTAGGTCACAGGGCGTTGAAGCTTTCTTT.

CDR3 amino acids: CASSILKTGGADTQYF. The CDR3 DNA reads TGTGCCAGTAGTATACTAAAGACGGGAGGGGCAGATACGCAGTATTTT. The chain recombines TRBV19 with TRBJ2-3; TRBD2 agrees at 8 bases. Germline values: CDR1 LNHDA, CDR2 SQIVND (reference sequence). J lost 4 bases, V lost 2 bases, and 8 bases had no gene match. CDR3 size: 16 residues. Full variable domain (missing parts from reference TRBV19 and TRBJ2-3): DGGITQSPKYLFRKEGQNVTLSCEQNLNHDAMYWYRQDPGQGLRLIYYSQIVNDFQKGDIAEGYSVSREKKESFPLTVTSAQKNPTAFYLCASSILKTGGADTQYFGPGTRLTVL.

This clone was found once. This chain links TRBV5-1 with TRBJ2-1; 11 nucleotides match TRBD2. CDR1 is SGHRS and CDR2 is YFSETQ in the germline V gene. CDR3 length: 15 amino acids. Trimming removed 0 bases from V and 7 bases from J; junction bases left unmatched: 3. The CDR3 DNA is TGCGCCAGCAGCTTGGAGGGGACTAGCGGTAATGAGCAGTTCTTC. Its protein is CASSLEGTSGNEQFF.

The chain has TRBV6-5 and TRBJ1-2, with D unclear. Germline values: CDR1 MNHEY, CDR2 SVGAGI. Trimming left V 0 bases short and J 4 bases short, with 9 bases between. The length of the CDR3 is 14 residues. The chain's CDR3 is CASSYSIQAYGYTF. The CDR3, as DNA: TGTGCCAGCAGTTACTCCATCCAGGCCTATGGCTACACCTTC.

The J gene is TRBJ2-3, the V gene TRBV5-4; 10 nucleotides align to TRBD2. Germline lookup yields CDR1 SGHNT and CDR2 YYREEE (reference sequence). The ends lost 4 bases at V and 3 bases at J; junction bases unmatched: 8. The CDR3 has 16 residues. DNA of the CDR3: TGTGCCAGCAGCCGAGGACTAGCGGACTTAACAGATACGCAGTATTTT. This gives the protein CASSRGLADLTDTQYF.

This clone has a handful of counts. The rearrangement joins TRBV14 to TRBJ1-2; D gene ambiguous. V lost 7 bases and J lost 8, with 17 bases in between. CDR1 and CDR2 (germline): SGHDN, FVKESK. The CDR3 consists of 13 residues. In DNA form, the CDR3 reads TGTGCCAGCACCCAGATTGAAGGGAGCGGCTACACCTTC. Translating it yields CASTQIEGSGYTF.

The rearrangement uses TRBV28 and TRBJ1-6; TRBD1 matches 7 bases. Per the germline V gene, CDR1 is MDHEN and CDR2 is SYDVKM. The V and J ends lost 7 bases and 6 bases, in that order; junction bases with no gene match: 6. The CDR3 runs to 14 residues. CDR3 protein: CASTEDRLNSPLHF. CDR3 DNA sequence: TGTGCCAGCACCGAGGACAGGCTTAATTCACCCCTCCACTTT.

V and J are TRBV28 and TRBJ1-6, with 10 positions matching TRBD1. Germline V gene sequence: CDR1 MDHEN, CDR2 SYDVKM. The CDR3 is 16 amino acids. Trimming took 5 bases from V and 4 from J; bases not matched to a gene: 5. The CDR3 region has the DNA TGTGCCAGCAGTCGACAGGGGGCGATGTATAATTCACCCCTCCACTTT. This translates into CASSRQGAMYNSPLHF.

V usage is TRBV15 and J usage is TRBJ2-3; D possibly corresponds to TRBD1 (5 bases). Per the germline V gene, CDR1 is LNHNV and CDR2 is YYDKDF (reference sequence). V was shortened by 4 bases and J by 5 bases, with 13 bases between the two germline ends. This CDR3 comprises 14 residues. In nucleotides, the CDR3 is TGTGCCACCAGCATACGGCAGGGCCAAGATACGCAGTATTTT. Its protein product is CATSIRQGQDTQYF.